This T cell receptor beta chain was observed in a study of T cell repertoires in cytomegalovirus infection. TCRdb itself ran the reads through MiXCR, one entry per CDR3 protein. The repertoire includes about a million distinct CDR3 sequences, roughly 30% of them detected once, and around 15% sits in the top ten. The germline CDR1 and CDR2 sequences are MGHRA and YSYEKL. Trimming pared 1 base from V and 4 bases from J, leaving 11 bases between. The CDR3 length is 16 residues. As concerns this clonotype: What it binds is not known.

General study findings and limits: HLA-C-restricted TCR beta clonotypes specific for CMV led the ex vivo response.

This rearrangement joins TRBV4-1 to TRBJ1-6; unclear D gene. The receptor's source is a human donor in good health (CMV status not recorded). Some clones in this sample may be carry-over from other donors' samples. Material: cultured CD8+ T cells from PBMCs, obtained from culture after CMV antigen stimulation. The CDR3 region is CASSQAVSPYNSPLHF. The CDR3 DNA reads as TGCGCCAGCAGCCAAGCGGTTAGCCCTTATAATTCACCCCTCCACTTT.